What follows are 12 T cell receptor beta chains derived from one specimen sequenced in a study of identical twins. Via MiXCR, TCRdb re-called the 5' RACE reads, giving one row per CDR3 protein. This repertoire shows around 280,000 distinct CDR3 sequences, less than 9% found once; its top ten account for roughly 2%. The same sample was also studied in work on yellow fever vaccine responses in identical twins.

Sequenced sample: memory (CD45RO+) T cells sorted from blood. Every receptor here comes from a young woman in good health.

This clonotype was recorded many times. This chain links TRBV20-1 with TRBJ2-1; maybe TRBD2 (5 bases). Trimming pared 0 bases from V and 9 bases from J, leaving 18 bases between. The length of the CDR3 is 15 residues. Germline V gene lookup returns CDR1 DFQATT and CDR2 SNEGSKA (reference sequence). DNA of the CDR3: TGCAGTGCTAGAGATGGCAACTCCCATGAGGGTGAGCAGTTCTTC. Protein: CSARDGNSHEGEQFF.

This clonotype occurred a few times. V and J are TRBV21-1 and TRBJ2-1; no DNA check was done on the table's D call, TRBD1. TRBV21-1 is a pseudogene segment. This CDR3 is built from 17 residues. The CDR3 nucleotides are TGTGCCAGCAGCCAGAAACAGGGGTCCCATTCCTACAATGAGCAGTTCTTC. As protein: CASSQKQGSHSYNEQFF.

This clonotype was counted a few times. The DNA of the CDR3 is TGTGCCAGCAGCCCCTACAGGTTCCTTAACCAGTTCGCGAACACCGGGGAGCTGTTTTTT. It translates to CASSPYRFLNQFANTGELFF. This rearrangement joins TRBV11-1 to TRBJ2-2, with D possibly TRBD1 on 5 matching bases. Germline lookup yields CDR1 SGHAT and CDR2 FQDESV (reference sequence). This CDR3 has 20 amino acids. Trimming removed 5 bases from V and 0 bases from J, with 25 bases in between.

Only a few counts were recorded for this clonotype. The chain employs TRBV5-4 and TRBJ1-1, with unresolved D. V was trimmed by 0 bases and J by 4 bases, leaving 10 bases between them. This CDR3 region has 14 residues. CDR1 and CDR2 from the germline V gene are SGHNT and YYREEE (reference sequence). DNA for the CDR3: TGTGCCAGCAGCTTGGATGGGGTTGGCACTGAAGCTTTCTTT. Translated: CASSLDGVGTEAFF.

This clonotype was seen only a few times. For the CDR3, the DNA is TGCAGTGCTAGCGGGGATATCCGCACAGATACGCAGTATTTT. Its translation: CSASGDIRTDTQYF. V and J are TRBV20-1 and TRBJ2-3, with D possibly matching TRBD2 (5 bases). The CDR3 is made up of 14 amino acids. Trimming removed 3 bases from V and 1 base from J, with 11 bases in between. Germline V gene lookup returns CDR1 DFQATT and CDR2 SNEGSKA (reference sequence).

This clonotype was seen a handful of times. The chain couples TRBV7-2 to TRBJ2-7, with D maybe TRBD1 (5 bases). This CDR3 has 15 residues. CDR1 SGHTA and CDR2 FQGNSA come from the germline V gene. V was shortened by 5 bases and J by 0 bases, with 14 bases between the two germline ends. The CDR3 DNA sequence: TGTGCCAGCAGCGCAACAGGCCTTAGCTCCTACGAGCAGTACGTC. Residues: CASSATGLSSYEQYV.

The chain carries TRBV4-2 and TRBJ2-7; D perhaps matches TRBD1 (6 bases). The CDR3 has 16 residues. In germline, CDR1 is LGHNA, CDR2 YNFKEQ. Trimming shortened V by 1 base and J by 3 bases, and 16 bases separated the two germline ends. The CDR3 nucleotides read TGTGCCAGCAGCCAAGGGGTGGGGGCGGGCTACTACGAGCAGTACTTC. Translated, it gives CASSQGVGAGYYEQYF.

Only a few counts were recorded for this clonotype. This chain joins TRBV5-5 and TRBJ2-7; D is ambiguous. The germline V gene has CDR1 SGHKS and CDR2 YYEKEE (reference sequence). The V end was cut by 1 base, the J end by 1 base, with 9 bases between. This CDR3 has 14 amino acids. CDR3 nucleotide sequence: TGTGCCAGCAGCTTGCTTGGCAGTTCCTACGAGCAGTACTTC. It codes for CASSLLGSSYEQYF.

This chain uses TRBV21-1 with TRBJ2-7; TRBD2, the table's D call, lacks a check against the DNA. TRBV21-1 is noted as a pseudogene. The CDR3 contains 16 residues. Here the CDR3 reads CASSKTWPSGAYEQYV. The CDR3 coding sequence is TGTGCCAGCAGCAAGACGTGGCCGAGCGGGGCCTACGAGCAGTACGTC.

The genes are TRBV7-2 and TRBJ2-7, with 9 bases identical to TRBD1. Germline V gene lookup returns CDR1 SGHTA and CDR2 FQGNSA. Trimming took 5 bases from V and 3 from J; bases not matched to a gene: 5. There are 14 residues in the CDR3. Here the CDR3 DNA reads TGTGCCAGCAGCACCCAGACAGGGGGCTACGAGCAGTACTTC. Amino acids: CASSTQTGGYEQYF.

This clonotype occurred a few times. The rearrangement uses TRBV3-1 and TRBJ2-3; 11 nucleotides match TRBD2. The ends lost 4 bases at V and 3 bases at J; junction bases unmatched: 12. CDR3 size: 18 residues. The germline CDR1 and CDR2 sequences are LGHDT and YNNKEL (reference sequence). CDR3 amino acids: CASSLTGLAETPTDTQYF. CDR3 sequence (DNA): TGTGCCAGCAGCCTCACGGGACTAGCGGAAACTCCAACAGATACGCAGTATTTT.

The table lists this clonotype with a few counts. The chain joins TRBV5-1 to TRBJ2-7, with 8 bases that match TRBD2. The germline V gene has CDR1 SGHRS and CDR2 YFSETQ. The CDR3 extends over 16 amino acids. V dropped 4 bases and J dropped 0; count of bases not matched to a gene: 9. Here the CDR3 reads CASSVGAGGLSYEQYF. CDR3 in DNA: TGCGCCAGCAGCGTGGGGGCGGGAGGTCTCTCCTACGAGCAGTACTTC. Together with reference TRBV5-1 and TRBJ2-7, the CDR3 gives the full variable domain: KAGVTQTPRYLIKTRGQQVTLSCSPISGHRSVSWYQQTPGQGLQFLFEYFSETQRNKGNFPGRFSGRQFSNSRSEMNVSTLELGDSALYLCASSVGAGGLSYEQYFGPGTRLTVT.